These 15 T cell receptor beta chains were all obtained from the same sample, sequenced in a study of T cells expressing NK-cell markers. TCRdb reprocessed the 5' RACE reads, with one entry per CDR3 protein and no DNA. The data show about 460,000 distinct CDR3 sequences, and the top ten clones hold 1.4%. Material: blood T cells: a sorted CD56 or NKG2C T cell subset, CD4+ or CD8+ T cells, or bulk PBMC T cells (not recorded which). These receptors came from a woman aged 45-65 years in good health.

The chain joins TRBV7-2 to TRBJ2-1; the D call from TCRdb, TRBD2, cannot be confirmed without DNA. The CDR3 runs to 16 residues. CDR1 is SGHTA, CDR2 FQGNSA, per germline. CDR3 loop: CASSQTGTSQLNEQFF. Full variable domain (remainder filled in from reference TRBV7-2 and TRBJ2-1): GAGVSQSPSNKVTEKGKDVELRCDPISGHTALYWYRQSLGQGLEFLIYFQGNSAPDKSGLPSDRFSAERTGGSVSTLTIQRTQQEDSAVYLCASSQTGTSQLNEQFFGPGTRLTVL.

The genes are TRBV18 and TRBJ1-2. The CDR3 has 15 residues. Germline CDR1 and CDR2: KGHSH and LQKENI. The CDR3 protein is CASSRTVTEVYGYTF.

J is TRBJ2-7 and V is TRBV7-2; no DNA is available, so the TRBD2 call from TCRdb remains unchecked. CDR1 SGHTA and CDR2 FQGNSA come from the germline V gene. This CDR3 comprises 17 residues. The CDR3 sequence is CASSLGPAGGPAHEQYF.

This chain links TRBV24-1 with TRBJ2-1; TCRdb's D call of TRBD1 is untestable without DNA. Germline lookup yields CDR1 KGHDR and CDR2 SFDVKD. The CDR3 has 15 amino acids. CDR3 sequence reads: CATSETGGGYNEQFF.

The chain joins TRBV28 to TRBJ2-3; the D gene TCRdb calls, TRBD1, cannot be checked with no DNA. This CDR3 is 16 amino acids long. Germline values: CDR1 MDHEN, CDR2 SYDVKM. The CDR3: CASRGLWTGPTDTQYF.

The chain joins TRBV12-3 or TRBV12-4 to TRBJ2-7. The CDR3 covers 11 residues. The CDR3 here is CASSALGRQYF.

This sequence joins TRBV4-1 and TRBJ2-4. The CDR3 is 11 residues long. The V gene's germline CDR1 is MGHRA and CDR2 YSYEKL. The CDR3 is CASSAKNIQYF.

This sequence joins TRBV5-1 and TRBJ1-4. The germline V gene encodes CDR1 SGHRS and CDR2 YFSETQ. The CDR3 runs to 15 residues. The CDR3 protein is CASSLGTWGSEKLFF.

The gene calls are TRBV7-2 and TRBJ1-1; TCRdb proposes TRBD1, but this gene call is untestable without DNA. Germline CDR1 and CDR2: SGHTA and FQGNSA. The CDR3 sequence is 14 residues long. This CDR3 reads CASSLQGWGTEAFF. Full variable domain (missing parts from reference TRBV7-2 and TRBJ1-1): GAGVSQSPSNKVTEKGKDVELRCDPISGHTALYWYRQSLGQGLEFLIYFQGNSAPDKSGLPSDRFSAERTGGSVSTLTIQRTQQEDSAVYLCASSLQGWGTEAFFGQGTRLTVV.

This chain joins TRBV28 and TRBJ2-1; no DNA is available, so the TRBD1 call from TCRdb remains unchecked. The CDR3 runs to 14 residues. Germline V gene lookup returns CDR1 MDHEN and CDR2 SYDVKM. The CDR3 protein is CASGDPTGINEQFF.

The CDR3 reads CATSRGGTGPGGYGYTF. V is TRBV15 and J is TRBJ1-2; TCRdb's assignment of TRBD1 cannot be checked, as there is no DNA. The V gene's germline CDR1 is LNHNV and CDR2 YYDKDF (reference sequence). CDR3 size: 17 residues.

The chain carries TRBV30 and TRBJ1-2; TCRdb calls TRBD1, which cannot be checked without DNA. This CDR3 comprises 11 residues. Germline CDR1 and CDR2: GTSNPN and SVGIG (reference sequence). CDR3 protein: CANTGGYGYTF.

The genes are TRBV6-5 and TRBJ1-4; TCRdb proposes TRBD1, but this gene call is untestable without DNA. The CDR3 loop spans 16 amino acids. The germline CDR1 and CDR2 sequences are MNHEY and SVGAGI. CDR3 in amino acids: CASSYGTGVTHEKLFF.

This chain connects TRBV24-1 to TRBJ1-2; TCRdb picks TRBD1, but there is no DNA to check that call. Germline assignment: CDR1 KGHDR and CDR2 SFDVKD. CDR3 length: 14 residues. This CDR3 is CATSDRGTNYGYTF.

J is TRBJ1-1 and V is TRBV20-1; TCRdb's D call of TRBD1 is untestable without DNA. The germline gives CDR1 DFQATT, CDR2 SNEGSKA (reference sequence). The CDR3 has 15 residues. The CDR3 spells CSAREMGQMNTEAFF.